The 30 T cell receptor beta chains below all came from one sample that was sequenced in a study of OX40 agonist ivuxolimab in advanced cancers. Using immunoSEQ multiplex PCR, the repertoire was profiled, and TCRdb retains in-frame clones only, with some absent. The sample has just over 35,000 clones; 70% to 85% are singletons. The sample consisted of CD4+ or CD8+ T cells sorted from blood, taken in a trial of the OX40 agonist ivuxolimab. These TCRs come from an adult with an advanced solid tumor such as melanoma, head and neck, liver or kidney cancer.

This clone has a handful of counts. This chain links TRBV6-4 with TRBJ2-3; TRBD2 agrees at 8 bases. The CDR3 covers 15 residues. Germline lookup yields CDR1 MRHNA and CDR2 SNTAGT. J gave up 3 bases and V 4 bases, and 6 bases lay outside the gene matches. As DNA, the CDR3 is TGTGCCAGCAGTGGTCAGGGACTAGAAACAGATACGCAGTATTTT. It is translated as CASSGQGLETDTQYF.

The chain employs TRBV6-1 and TRBJ2-3; a weak D match, TRBD2 (7 bases). Deletions cut 2 bases from V and 5 bases from J, with 14 bases between. The CDR3 consists of 15 residues. Per germline, CDR1 MNHNS and CDR2 SASEGT. The CDR3 sequence is CASSELGGALDTQYF. The CDR3 DNA reads TGTGCCAGCAGTGAATTGGGGGGGGCTTTAGATACGCAGTATTTT.

The V gene is TRBV7-8, the J gene TRBJ2-7; D gene uncertain. The germline V gene has CDR1 SGHVS and CDR2 FQNEAQ. The CDR3 extends over 11 amino acids. Trimming shortened V by 6 bases and J by 1 base, and 4 bases separated the two germline ends. CDR3 DNA: TGTGCCAGCAGAGAATCCTACGAGCAGTACTTC. Its protein is CASRESYEQYF.

This chain connects TRBV15 to TRBJ2-6, with D maybe TRBD1 (5 bases). The germline V gene encodes CDR1 LNHNV and CDR2 YYDKDF (reference sequence). The length of the CDR3 is 15 residues. The V and J ends lost 0 bases and 2 bases respectively, with 5 bases between them. CDR3 amino acids: CATSRDRAGANVLTF. The CDR3 DNA follows: TGTGCCACCAGCAGAGACAGGGCTGGGGCCAACGTCCTGACTTTC. The variable domain in full, completed from reference TRBV15 and TRBJ2-6, reads DAMVIQNPRYQVTQFGKPVTLSCSQTLNHNVMYWYQQKSSQAPKLLFHYYDKDFNNEADTPDNFQSRRPNTSFCFLDIRSPGLGDTAMYLCATSRDRAGANVLTFGAGSRLTVL.

The chain employs TRBV4-3 and TRBJ1-4, with TRBD1 as a possible D gene (5 bases). CDR1 and CDR2 (germline): LGHNA, YSLEER. The CDR3 consists of 17 residues. Trimming stripped 3 bases from V and 5 bases from J, with 19 bases between. CDR3 DNA: TGCGCCAGCAGCCAGGATTTAACCAGGGTAGAGAATGAAAAACTGTTTTTT. It translates to CASSQDLTRVENEKLFF.

V and J are TRBV28 and TRBJ2-7; 11 bases map to TRBD2. V shed 6 bases and J 3 bases; nucleotides not matched to a gene: 7. Looked up from germline, CDR1 is MDHEN and CDR2 is SYDVKM. The CDR3 length is 15 residues. For the CDR3, the DNA is TGTGCCAGCAGGATAACTAGCGGGAGTCACTACGAGCAGTACTTC. Translating gives CASRITSGSHYEQYF.

This chain links TRBV9 with TRBJ2-7; TRBD1 aligns across 8 bases. The CDR3 covers 14 residues. Trimming removed 0 bases from V and 5 bases from J; junction bases left unmatched: 4. Germline V gene data show CDR1 as SGDLS and CDR2 as YYNGEE. The CDR3, as DNA: TGTGCCAGCAGCGTAGGGACAGGGTTCCACGAGCAGTACTTC. Protein: CASSVGTGFHEQYF.

V usage is TRBV7-3 and J usage is TRBJ2-1; weak D call: TRBD1 (5 bases). Trimming shortened V by 2 bases and J by 2 bases, and 10 bases separated the two germline ends. This CDR3 is built from 15 residues. Germline CDR1 SGHTA, CDR2 FQGTGA. CDR3 nucleotide sequence: TGTGCCAGCAGCTTAGGCGTCAGGGCCTACAATGAGCAGTTCTTC. As protein: CASSLGVRAYNEQFF.

The V and J genes are TRBV30 and TRBJ2-2, with 9 bases lining up with TRBD1. The length of the CDR3 is 13 residues. Losses at the gene ends were 5 bases for V and 9 bases for J; bases not matched to a gene: 7. Germline-derived CDR1 and CDR2 are GTSNPN and SVGIG (reference sequence). CDR3 protein: CAWGGQGERELFF. CDR3 DNA: TGTGCCTGGGGGGGACAGGGAGAGCGGGAGCTGTTTTTT.

The J gene is TRBJ2-7, the V gene TRBV6-1, with 9 bases identical to TRBD1. CDR3 length: 14 residues. V lost 8 bases and J lost 0; bases outside the gene matches: 5. Per germline, CDR1 MNHNS and CDR2 SASEGT. CDR3 region: CASEDRGVSYEQYF. The CDR3 DNA reads TGTGCCAGCGAGGACAGGGGAGTCTCCTACGAGCAGTACTTC.

V gene TRBV4-1 combines with J gene TRBJ1-1; D gene ambiguous. V dropped 3 bases and J dropped 0 bases, with 8 bases sitting between them. CDR3 length: 14 residues. Germline loops: CDR1 MGHRA, CDR2 YSYEKL. CDR3: CASSQTDLNTEAFF. DNA for the CDR3: TGCGCCAGCAGCCAGACGGACCTGAACACTGAAGCTTTCTTT.

This sequence joins TRBV6-5 and TRBJ2-7, with 8 positions matching TRBD2. The CDR3 length is 14 residues. Per the germline V gene, CDR1 is MNHEY and CDR2 is SVGAGI. V was pared by 5 bases and J by 3 bases, with 6 bases of the junction left unmatched. The CDR3 sequence is CASSALAGYYEQYF. The CDR3 nucleotides read TGTGCCAGCAGTGCCTTAGCGGGGTACTACGAGCAGTACTTC.

This clone was recorded a few times. This rearrangement joins TRBV7-9 to TRBJ2-5; 10 positions match TRBD2. Per germline, CDR1 SEHNR and CDR2 FQNEAQ (reference sequence). Unmatched junction bases numbered 10, after V lost 5 bases and J lost 1 base. The CDR3 runs 17 residues. CDR3 region: CASSPDTSGGAQETQYF. As DNA, the CDR3 is TGTGCCAGCAGCCCAGATACGAGCGGGGGGGCCCAAGAGACCCAGTACTTC.

The gene calls are TRBV9 and TRBJ1-1; D call uncertain. Trimming took 3 bases from V and 6 from J, leaving 18 bases between them. The CDR3 is 15 residues long. Germline assignment: CDR1 SGDLS and CDR2 YYNGEE. This CDR3 reads CASSENRVPGSEAFF. Written as DNA, the CDR3 is TGTGCCAGCAGCGAGAACAGAGTTCCAGGCTCTGAAGCTTTCTTT.

This clone has a handful of counts. This rearrangement joins TRBV21-1 to TRBJ2-3; the table assigns TRBD2, which was not confirmed against the DNA. TRBV21-1 has pseudogene status. The length of the CDR3 is 17 residues. CDR3 region: CASIPPGTSGVADTQYF. The CDR3 nucleotides are TGTGCCAGCATCCCCCCCGGGACTAGCGGGGTCGCAGATACGCAGTATTTT.

The chain is built from TRBV7-9 and TRBJ1-5; no clear D gene. In germline, CDR1 is SEHNR, CDR2 FQNEAQ (reference sequence). The ends were cut back, 1 base at V and 4 bases at J, with 5 bases in the middle. The CDR3 has 13 amino acids. The CDR3 reads CASSLDANQPQHF. In DNA, the CDR3 is TGTGCCAGCAGCTTAGACGCTAATCAGCCCCAGCATTTT.

This clone was detected a few times. The V and J genes are TRBV18 and TRBJ1-5; 9 nucleotides agree with TRBD1. The CDR3 length is 17 residues. Per germline, CDR1 KGHSH and CDR2 LQKENI. V was clipped by 5 bases and J by 5 bases; unmatched bases: 13. This CDR3 is CASSSFEPGQGDQPQHF. CDR3 in DNA: TGTGCCAGCTCATCATTCGAACCGGGACAGGGTGATCAGCCCCAGCATTTT.

The chain employs TRBV27 and TRBJ2-7, with D perhaps given as TRBD1 or TRBD2 (5 bases each). CDR1 MNHEY and CDR2 SMNVEV come from the germline V gene (reference sequence). The CDR3 has 14 amino acids. V was shortened by 3 bases and J by 2 bases, with 11 bases between the two germline ends. CDR3 loop: CASSFGEGAYEQYF. CDR3 sequence (DNA): TGTGCCAGCAGTTTCGGGGAAGGGGCCTACGAGCAGTACTTC.

The chain has TRBV5-8 and TRBJ2-1; D not resolved. This CDR3 has 10 amino acids. V was cut by 1 base and J by 11 bases, with 4 bases left in between. The germline V gene encodes CDR1 SGHTS and CDR2 YDEGEE. CDR3 loop: CASSLMKQFF. The CDR3 DNA reads TGTGCCAGCAGCTTGATGAAGCAGTTCTTC.

This clone was detected a few times. The CDR3: CASSIAVNEQFF. CDR3 bases: TGTGCCAGTAGTATAGCGGTTAATGAGCAGTTCTTC. V is TRBV19 and J is TRBJ2-1; D gene unclear. Trimming removed 1 base from V and 7 bases from J, with 5 bases in between. This CDR3 spans 12 amino acids. Germline V gene lookup returns CDR1 LNHDA and CDR2 SQIVND (reference sequence).

The rearrangement links TRBV28 to TRBJ1-2, with 9 bases lining up with TRBD1. V was pared by 5 bases and J by 5 bases, with 9 bases of the junction left unmatched. CDR1 MDHEN and CDR2 SYDVKM come from the germline V gene. This CDR3 contains 15 residues. The CDR3 loop reads CASSLVGTGQYGYTF. In DNA, the CDR3 is TGTGCCAGCAGTCTCGTCGGGACAGGGCAGTATGGCTACACCTTC.

The CDR3 loop is CASSPGQALGYSPLHF. The CDR3 region has the DNA TGTGCCAGCAGCCCAGGACAGGCCCTCGGTTACTCACCCCTCCACTTT. The chain recombines TRBV5-6 with TRBJ1-6; 7 nucleotides match TRBD1. CDR3 size: 16 residues. Germline values: CDR1 SGHDT, CDR2 YYEEEE. V lost 4 bases and J lost 10; bases outside the gene matches: 14.

This rearrangement joins TRBV28 to TRBJ2-1; 8 nucleotides agree with TRBD2. V lost 7 bases, J lost 2 bases, and 16 bases stayed unmatched. This CDR3 has 18 residues. The germline V gene encodes CDR1 MDHEN and CDR2 SYDVKM. The CDR3 region has the DNA TGTGCCAGCACGGGGTACGGGAGGGCCCTTGGGGCCTACAATGAGCAGTTCTTC. This encodes CASTGYGRALGAYNEQFF. The full variable domain, its missing parts supplied by reference TRBV28 and TRBJ2-1, is DVKVTQSSRYLVKRTGEKVFLECVQDMDHENMFWYRQDPGLGLRLIYFSYDVKMKEKGDIPEGYSVSREKKERFSLILESASTNQTSMYLCASTGYGRALGAYNEQFFGPGTRLTVL.

This clone is classed as medium-sized (0.01 to 0.1%). The CDR3 region has the DNA TGCGCCAGCAGCCAAGATCGAGACAGGTACTACGAGCAGTACTTC. Translating it yields CASSQDRDRYYEQYF. The J gene is TRBJ2-7, the V gene TRBV4-3; TRBD1 might be the D (6 bases). Per the germline V gene, CDR1 is LGHNA and CDR2 is YSLEER. CDR3 length: 15 residues. Trimming took off 0 bases at V and 3 bases at J, with 12 bases between the two ends.

The table lists this clone with a count of one. V gene TRBV28 combines with J gene TRBJ2-4; D is unclear. CDR3 size: 15 residues. Germline V gene sequence: CDR1 MDHEN, CDR2 SYDVKM. Trimming took 2 bases from V and 0 from J, leaving 8 bases between them. The chain's CDR3 is CASSLPVLAKNIQYF. DNA of the CDR3: TGTGCCAGCAGTTTACCCGTCCTAGCCAAAAACATTCAGTACTTC.

This clone was seen just once. The rearrangement joins TRBV5-1 to TRBJ1-5; TRBD1 matches at 9 bases. This CDR3 is built from 16 residues. Germline V gene lookup returns CDR1 SGHRS and CDR2 YFSETQ. V lost 3 bases, J lost 2 bases, and 6 bases stayed unmatched. The CDR3 spells CASSWTGVEGNQPQHF. CDR3 DNA: TGCGCCAGCAGCTGGACAGGGGTGGAGGGCAATCAGCCCCAGCATTTT.

This rearrangement joins TRBV6-5 to TRBJ1-2; perhaps TRBD1 as D (5 bases). Germline V gives CDR1 MNHEY, CDR2 SVGAGI. The CDR3 is 15 residues long. V gave up 7 bases and J gave up 8 bases, with 23 bases separating them. CDR3 amino acids: CASTPGGGWLSGYTF. Written as DNA, the CDR3 is TGTGCCAGCACTCCCGGCGGGGGTTGGTTGTCAGGCTACACCTTC.

The chain joins TRBV4-3 to TRBJ1-2; D possibly corresponds to TRBD1 (5 bases). V shed 4 bases and J shed 0 bases, with 9 bases lying between them. CDR1 and CDR2 (germline): LGHNA, YSLEER. This CDR3 has 14 amino acids. This chain's CDR3 is CASSPDISNYGYTF. The CDR3 bases are TGCGCCAGCAGCCCGGACATATCTAACTATGGCTACACCTTC.

This clone has just one count. The rearrangement joins TRBV5-5 to TRBJ2-2, with D tentatively TRBD1 or TRBD2 (5 bases each). The V end lost 3 bases, the J end lost 5 bases, and 14 bases lay between the germline ends. The CDR3 contains 15 residues. CDR1 is SGHKS and CDR2 is YYEKEE in the germline V gene (reference sequence). CDR3 loop: CASSSGTALTGELFF. CDR3 nucleotides: TGTGCCAGCAGCTCCGGGACGGCTTTAACCGGGGAGCTGTTTTTT.

The chain carries TRBV6-1 and TRBJ2-7; D might be TRBD1 or TRBD2, each matching 5 bases. Germline lookup yields CDR1 MNHNS and CDR2 SASEGT. V was clipped by 6 bases and J by 8 bases, with 17 bases between them. CDR3 size: 13 residues. The CDR3 DNA follows: TGTGCCAGCAGCGGGATTTCCGGGGCCAAGCAGTACTTC. Its protein is CASSGISGAKQYF.